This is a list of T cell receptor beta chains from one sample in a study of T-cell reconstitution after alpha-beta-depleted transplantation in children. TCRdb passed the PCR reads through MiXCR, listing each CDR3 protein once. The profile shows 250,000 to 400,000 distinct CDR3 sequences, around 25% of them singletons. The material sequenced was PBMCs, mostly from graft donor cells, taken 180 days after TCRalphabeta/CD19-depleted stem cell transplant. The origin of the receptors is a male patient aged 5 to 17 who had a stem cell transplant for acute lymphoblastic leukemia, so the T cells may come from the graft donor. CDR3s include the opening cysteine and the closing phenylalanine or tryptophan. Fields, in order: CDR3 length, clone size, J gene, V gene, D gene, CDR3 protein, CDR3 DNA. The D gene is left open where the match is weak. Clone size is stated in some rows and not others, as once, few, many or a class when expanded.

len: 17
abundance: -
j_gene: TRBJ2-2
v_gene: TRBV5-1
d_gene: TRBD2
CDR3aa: CASKATSGTMPTGELFF
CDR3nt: TGCGCCAGCAAAGCGACTAGCGGGACCATGCCGACCGGGGAGCTGTTTTTT

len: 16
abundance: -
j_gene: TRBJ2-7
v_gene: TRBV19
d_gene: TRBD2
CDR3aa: CASTASWGGRSYEQYF
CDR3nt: TGTGCCAGTACCGCCTCCTGGGGAGGGAGGTCCTACGAGCAGTACTTC

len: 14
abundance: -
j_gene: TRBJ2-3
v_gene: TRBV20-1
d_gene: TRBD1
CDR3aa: CSAAGTGRADTQYF
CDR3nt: TGCAGTGCTGCCGGGACAGGGAGGGCAGATACGCAGTATTTT

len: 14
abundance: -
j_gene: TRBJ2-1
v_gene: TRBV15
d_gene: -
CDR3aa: CATSRDSGANEQFF
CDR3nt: TGTGCCACCAGCAGAGATTCGGGGGCCAATGAGCAGTTCTTC

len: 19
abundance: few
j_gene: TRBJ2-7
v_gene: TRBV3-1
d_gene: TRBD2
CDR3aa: CASSRRLAGRKTPTYEQYF
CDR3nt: TGTGCCAGCAGCCGAAGACTAGCGGGACGCAAGACCCCCACCTACGAGCAGTACTTC

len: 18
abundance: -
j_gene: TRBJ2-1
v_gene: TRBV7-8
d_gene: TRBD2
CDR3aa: CASSLPYASPGGLNEQFF
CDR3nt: TGTGCCAGCAGCTTACCCTACGCCAGCCCGGGAGGGCTGAATGAGCAGTTCTTC

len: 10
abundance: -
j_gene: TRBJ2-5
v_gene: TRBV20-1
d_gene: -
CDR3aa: CSASTGTQYF
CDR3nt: TGCAGTGCTAGTACTGGAACCCAGTACTTC

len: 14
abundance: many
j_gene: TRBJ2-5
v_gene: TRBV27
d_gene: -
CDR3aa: CASSRQGGQETQYF
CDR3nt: TGTGCCAGCAGTAGACAGGGAGGTCAAGAGACCCAGTACTTC

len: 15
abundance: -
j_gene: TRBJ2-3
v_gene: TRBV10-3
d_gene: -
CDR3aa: CAISDLSSSTDTQYF
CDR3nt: TGTGCCATCAGTGATCTCAGTTCAAGCACAGATACGCAGTATTTT

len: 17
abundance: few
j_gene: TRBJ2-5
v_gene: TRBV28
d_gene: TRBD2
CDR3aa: CASRIPRSGRIQETQYF
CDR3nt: TGTGCCAGCAGAATTCCCCGGAGCGGGAGGATCCAAGAGACCCAGTACTTC

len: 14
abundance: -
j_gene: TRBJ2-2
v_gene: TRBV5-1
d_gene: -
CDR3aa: CASGAPVETGELFF
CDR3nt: TGCGCCAGCGGTGCCCCTGTGGAAACCGGGGAGCTGTTTTTT

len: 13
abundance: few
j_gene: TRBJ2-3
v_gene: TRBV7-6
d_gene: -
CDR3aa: CASTPPGTDTQYF
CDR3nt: TGTGCCAGCACCCCTCCGGGCACAGATACGCAGTATTTT

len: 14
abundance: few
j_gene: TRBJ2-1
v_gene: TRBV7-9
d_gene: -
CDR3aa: CASSQNQARGEQFF
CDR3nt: TGTGCCAGCAGCCAGAATCAGGCGCGGGGTGAGCAGTTCTTC

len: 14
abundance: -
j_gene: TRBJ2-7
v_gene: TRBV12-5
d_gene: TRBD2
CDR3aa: CASGLVAGDNEQYF
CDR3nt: TGTGCTAGTGGTTTGGTGGCGGGAGATAACGAGCAGTACTTC

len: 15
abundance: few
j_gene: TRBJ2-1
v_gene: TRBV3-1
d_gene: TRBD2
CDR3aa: CASSRTSTSGNEQFF
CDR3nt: TGTGCCAGCAGCCGAACTTCCACTAGCGGGAATGAGCAGTTCTTC

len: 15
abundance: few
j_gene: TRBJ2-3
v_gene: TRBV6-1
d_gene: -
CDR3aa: CASRGDSSSTDTQYF
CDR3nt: TGTGCCAGCAGGGGGGACTCCTCTAGCACAGATACGCAGTATTTT

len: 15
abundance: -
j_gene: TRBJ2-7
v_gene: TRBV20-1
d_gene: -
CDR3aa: CSASGVGRPFYEQYF
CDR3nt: TGCAGTGCTAGTGGAGTGGGCCGGCCCTTCTACGAGCAGTACTTC

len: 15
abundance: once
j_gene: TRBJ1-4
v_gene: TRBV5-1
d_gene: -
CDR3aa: CASSLVGVSRKELFF
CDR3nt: TGCGCCAGCAGCTTGGTCGGGGTTTCCCGGAAAGAACTGTTTTTT

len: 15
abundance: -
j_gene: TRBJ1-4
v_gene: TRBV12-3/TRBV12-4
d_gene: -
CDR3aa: CASRPGAVGYEKLFF
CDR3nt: TGTGCCAGCAGGCCAGGGGCGGTGGGATACGAAAAACTGTTTTTT

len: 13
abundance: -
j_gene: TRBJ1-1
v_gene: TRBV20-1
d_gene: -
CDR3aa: CSARDWLGDEAFF
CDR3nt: TGCAGTGCTAGAGATTGGTTAGGGGATGAGGCTTTCTTT

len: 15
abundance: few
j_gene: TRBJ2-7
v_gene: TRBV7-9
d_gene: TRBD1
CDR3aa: CASSPGGQGVYEQYF
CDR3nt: TGTGCCAGCAGCCCGGGGGGACAGGGGGTGTACGAGCAGTACTTC